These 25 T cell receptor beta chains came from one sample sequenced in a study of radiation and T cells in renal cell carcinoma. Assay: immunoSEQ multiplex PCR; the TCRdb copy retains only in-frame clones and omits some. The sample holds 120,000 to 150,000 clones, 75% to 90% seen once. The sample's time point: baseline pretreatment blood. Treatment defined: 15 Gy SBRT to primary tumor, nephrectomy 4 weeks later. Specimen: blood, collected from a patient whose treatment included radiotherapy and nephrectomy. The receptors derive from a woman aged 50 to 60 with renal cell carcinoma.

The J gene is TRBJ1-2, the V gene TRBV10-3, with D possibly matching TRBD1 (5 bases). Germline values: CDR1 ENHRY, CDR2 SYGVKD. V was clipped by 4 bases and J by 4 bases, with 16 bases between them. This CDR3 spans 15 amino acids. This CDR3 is CAISGRDLYSYGYTF. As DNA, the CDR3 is TGTGCCATCAGTGGCAGGGACCTCTATAGCTATGGCTACACCTTC.

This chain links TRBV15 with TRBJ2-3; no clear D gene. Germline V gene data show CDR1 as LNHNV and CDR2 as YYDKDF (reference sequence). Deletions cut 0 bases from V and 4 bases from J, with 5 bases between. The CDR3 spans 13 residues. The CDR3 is CATSRDPADTQYF. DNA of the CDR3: TGTGCCACCAGCAGAGATCCCGCAGATACGCAGTATTTT.

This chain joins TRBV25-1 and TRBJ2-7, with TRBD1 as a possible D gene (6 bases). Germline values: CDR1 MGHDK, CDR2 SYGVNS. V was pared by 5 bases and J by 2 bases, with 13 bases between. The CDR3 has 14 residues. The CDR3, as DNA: TGTGCCAGCAGTCAGAACAGGGACACCTACGAGCAGTACTTC. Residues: CASSQNRDTYEQYF.

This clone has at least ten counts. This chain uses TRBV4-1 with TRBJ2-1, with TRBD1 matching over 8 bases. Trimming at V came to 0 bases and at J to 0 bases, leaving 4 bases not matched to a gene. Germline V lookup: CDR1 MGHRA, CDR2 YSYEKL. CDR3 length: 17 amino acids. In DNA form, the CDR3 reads TGCGCCAGCAGCCAAGAAGACAGGGGTTACTCCTACAATGAGCAGTTCTTC. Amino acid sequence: CASSQEDRGYSYNEQFF.

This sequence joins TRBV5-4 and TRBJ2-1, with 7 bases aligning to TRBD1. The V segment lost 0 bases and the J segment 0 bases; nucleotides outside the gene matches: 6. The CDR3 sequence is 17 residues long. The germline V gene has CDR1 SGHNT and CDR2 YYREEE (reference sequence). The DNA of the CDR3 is TGTGCCAGCAGCTTGGCAGGACAGGAGCGCTCCTACAATGAGCAGTTCTTC. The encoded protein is CASSLAGQERSYNEQFF.

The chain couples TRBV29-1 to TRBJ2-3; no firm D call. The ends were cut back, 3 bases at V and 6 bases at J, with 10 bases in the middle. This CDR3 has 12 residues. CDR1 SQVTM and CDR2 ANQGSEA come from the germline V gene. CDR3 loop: CSVDPPLDTQYF. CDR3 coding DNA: TGCAGCGTTGATCCCCCCTTGGATACGCAGTATTTT.

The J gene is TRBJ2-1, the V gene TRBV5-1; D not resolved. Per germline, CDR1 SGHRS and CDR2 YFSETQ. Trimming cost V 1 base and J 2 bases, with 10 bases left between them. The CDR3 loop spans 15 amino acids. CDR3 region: CASSLQQEPYNEQFF. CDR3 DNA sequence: TGCGCCAGCAGCTTGCAGCAGGAACCCTACAATGAGCAGTTCTTC.

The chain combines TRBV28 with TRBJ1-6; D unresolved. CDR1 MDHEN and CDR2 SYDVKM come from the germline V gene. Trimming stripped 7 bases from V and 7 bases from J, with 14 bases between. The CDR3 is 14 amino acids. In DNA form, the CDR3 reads TGTGCCAGCAAGTCCTCATCAAGCAATTCACCCCTCCACTTT. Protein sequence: CASKSSSSNSPLHF.

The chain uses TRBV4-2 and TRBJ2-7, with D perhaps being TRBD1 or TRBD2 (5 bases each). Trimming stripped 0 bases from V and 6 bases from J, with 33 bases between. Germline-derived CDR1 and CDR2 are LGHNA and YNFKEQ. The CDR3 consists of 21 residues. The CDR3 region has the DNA TGTGCCAGCAGCCAAGATGATTTAGTAAGGGACGTATTCGAGGGGATAGGCGAGCAGTACTTC. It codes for CASSQDDLVRDVFEGIGEQYF.

This chain's CDR3 is CASRDSQNTEAFF. CDR3 bases: TGCGCCAGCAGGGACAGCCAGAACACTGAAGCTTTCTTT. The chain carries TRBV10-2 and TRBJ1-1, with a weak D call TRBD1 (6 bases). CDR1 is WSHSY, CDR2 SAAADI, per germline. Trimming cost V 6 bases and J 1 base, with 9 bases left between them. This CDR3 is built from 13 residues.

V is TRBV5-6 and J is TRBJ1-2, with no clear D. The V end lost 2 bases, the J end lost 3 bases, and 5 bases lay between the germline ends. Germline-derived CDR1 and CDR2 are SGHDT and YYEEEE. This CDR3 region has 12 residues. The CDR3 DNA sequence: TGTGCCAGCAGCTTCCCCGACTATGGCTACACCTTC. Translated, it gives CASSFPDYGYTF.

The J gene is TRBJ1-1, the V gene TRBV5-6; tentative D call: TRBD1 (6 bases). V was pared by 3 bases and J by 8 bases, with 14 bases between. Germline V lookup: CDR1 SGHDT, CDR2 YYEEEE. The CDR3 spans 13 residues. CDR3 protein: CASSWGPPPEAFF. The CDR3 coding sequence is TGTGCCAGCAGCTGGGGGCCCCCCCCAGAAGCTTTCTTT.

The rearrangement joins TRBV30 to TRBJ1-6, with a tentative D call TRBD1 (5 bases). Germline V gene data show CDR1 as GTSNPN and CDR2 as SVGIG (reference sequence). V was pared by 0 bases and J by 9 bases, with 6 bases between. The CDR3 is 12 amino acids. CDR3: CAWSVTGSPLHF. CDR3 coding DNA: TGTGCCTGGAGTGTAACAGGTTCACCCCTCCACTTT.

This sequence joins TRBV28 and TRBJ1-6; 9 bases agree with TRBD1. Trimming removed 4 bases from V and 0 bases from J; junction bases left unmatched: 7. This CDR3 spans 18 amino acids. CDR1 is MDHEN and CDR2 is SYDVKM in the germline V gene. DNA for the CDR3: TGTGCCAGCAGTTCGGGACAGGGTTTTAGCTCCTATAATTCACCCCTCCACTTT. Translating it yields CASSSGQGFSSYNSPLHF.

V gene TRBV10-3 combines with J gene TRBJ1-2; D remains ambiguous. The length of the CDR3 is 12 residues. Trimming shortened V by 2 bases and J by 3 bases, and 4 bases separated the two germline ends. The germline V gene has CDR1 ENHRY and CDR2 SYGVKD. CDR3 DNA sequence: TGTGCCATCAGTGAGACGGACTATGGCTACACCTTC. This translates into CAISETDYGYTF.

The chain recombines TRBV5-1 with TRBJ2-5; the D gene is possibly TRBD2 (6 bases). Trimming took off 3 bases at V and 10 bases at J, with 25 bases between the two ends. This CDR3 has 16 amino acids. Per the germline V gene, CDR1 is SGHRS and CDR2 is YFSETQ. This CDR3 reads CASSSQTRASVEGQYF. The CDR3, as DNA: TGCGCCAGCAGCTCCCAAACAAGGGCTAGCGTAGAGGGCCAGTACTTC. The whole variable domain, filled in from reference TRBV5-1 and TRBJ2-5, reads KAGVTQTPRYLIKTRGQQVTLSCSPISGHRSVSWYQQTPGQGLQFLFEYFSETQRNKGNFPGRFSGRQFSNSRSEMNVSTLELGDSALYLCASSSQTRASVEGQYFGPGTRLLVL.

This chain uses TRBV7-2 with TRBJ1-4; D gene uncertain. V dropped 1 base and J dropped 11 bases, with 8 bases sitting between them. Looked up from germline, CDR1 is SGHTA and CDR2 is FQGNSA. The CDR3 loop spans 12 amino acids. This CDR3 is CASSLVYGKLFF. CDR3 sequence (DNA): TGTGCCAGCAGCTTAGTATACGGGAAACTGTTTTTT. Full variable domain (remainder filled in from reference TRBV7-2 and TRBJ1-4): GAGVSQSPSNKVTEKGKDVELRCDPISGHTALYWYRQSLGQGLEFLIYFQGNSAPDKSGLPSDRFSAERTGGSVSTLTIQRTQQEDSAVYLCASSLVYGKLFFGSGTQLSVL.

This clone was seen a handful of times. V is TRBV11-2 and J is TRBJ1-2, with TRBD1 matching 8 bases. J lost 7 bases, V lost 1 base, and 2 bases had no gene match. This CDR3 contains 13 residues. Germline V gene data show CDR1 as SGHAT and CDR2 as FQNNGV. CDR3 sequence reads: CASSLAGQGGYTF. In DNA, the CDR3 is TGTGCCAGCAGCTTAGCCGGACAGGGTGGCTACACCTTC.

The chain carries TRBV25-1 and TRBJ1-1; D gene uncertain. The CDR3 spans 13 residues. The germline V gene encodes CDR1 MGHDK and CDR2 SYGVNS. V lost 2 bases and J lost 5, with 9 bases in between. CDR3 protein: CASSETWKTEAFF. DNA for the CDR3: TGTGCCAGCAGTGAAACTTGGAAGACTGAAGCTTTCTTT.

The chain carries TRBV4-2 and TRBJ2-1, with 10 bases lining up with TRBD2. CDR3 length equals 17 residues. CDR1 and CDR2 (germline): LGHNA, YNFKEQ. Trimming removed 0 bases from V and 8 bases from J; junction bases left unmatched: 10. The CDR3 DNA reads TGTGCCAGCAGCCAAGAAACAACTAGCGGGATACCGTATGAGCAGTTCTTC. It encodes CASSQETTSGIPYEQFF.

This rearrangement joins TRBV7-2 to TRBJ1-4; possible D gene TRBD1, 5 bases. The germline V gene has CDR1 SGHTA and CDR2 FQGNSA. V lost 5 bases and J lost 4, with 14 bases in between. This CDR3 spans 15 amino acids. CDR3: CASSRVSDSNEKLFF. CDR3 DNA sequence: TGTGCCAGCAGCCGAGTTTCAGACAGTAATGAAAAACTGTTTTTT.

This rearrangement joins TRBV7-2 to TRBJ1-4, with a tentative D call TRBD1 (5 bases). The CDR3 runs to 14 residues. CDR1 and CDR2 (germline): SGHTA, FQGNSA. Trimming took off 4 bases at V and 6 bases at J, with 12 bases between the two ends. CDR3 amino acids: CASSSGHPDEKLFF. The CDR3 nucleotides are TGTGCCAGCAGCTCCGGACACCCCGATGAAAAACTGTTTTTT.

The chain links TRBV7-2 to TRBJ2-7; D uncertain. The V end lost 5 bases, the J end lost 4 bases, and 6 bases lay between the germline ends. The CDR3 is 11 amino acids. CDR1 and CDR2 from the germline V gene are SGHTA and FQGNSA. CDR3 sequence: CASSPQYEQYF. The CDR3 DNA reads TGTGCCAGCAGCCCTCAATACGAGCAGTACTTC.

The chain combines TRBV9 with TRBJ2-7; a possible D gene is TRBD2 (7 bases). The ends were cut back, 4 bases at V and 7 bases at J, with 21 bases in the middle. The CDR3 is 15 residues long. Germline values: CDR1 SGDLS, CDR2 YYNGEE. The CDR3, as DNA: TGTGCCAGCAGCCCTTTACGTAAGGGGGAGGGAGAGCAGTACTTC. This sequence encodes CASSPLRKGEGEQYF.

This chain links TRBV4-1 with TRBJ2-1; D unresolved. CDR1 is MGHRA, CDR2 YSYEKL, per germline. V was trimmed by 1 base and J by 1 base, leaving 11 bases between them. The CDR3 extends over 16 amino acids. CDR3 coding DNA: TGCGCCAGCAGCCAAGGCCTAACCGTTTCCTACAATGAGCAGTTCTTC. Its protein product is CASSQGLTVSYNEQFF.